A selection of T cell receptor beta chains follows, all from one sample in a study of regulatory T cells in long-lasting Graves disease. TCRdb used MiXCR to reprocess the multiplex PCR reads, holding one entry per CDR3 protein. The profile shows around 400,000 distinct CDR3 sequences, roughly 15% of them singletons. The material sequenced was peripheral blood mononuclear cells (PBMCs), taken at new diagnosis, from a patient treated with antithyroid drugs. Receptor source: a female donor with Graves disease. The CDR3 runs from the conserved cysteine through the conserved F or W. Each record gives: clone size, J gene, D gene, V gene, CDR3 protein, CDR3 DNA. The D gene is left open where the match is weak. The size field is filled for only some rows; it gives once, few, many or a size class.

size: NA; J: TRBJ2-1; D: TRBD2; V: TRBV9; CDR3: CASSHPILSGKNNEQFF; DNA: TGTGCCAGCAGCCATCCCATTCTTAGCGGGAAGAACAATGAGCAGTTCTTC
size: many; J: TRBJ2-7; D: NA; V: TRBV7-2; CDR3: CASSDGTSAGDEQYF; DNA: TGTGCCAGCAGCGACGGGACCTCGGCCGGAGACGAGCAGTACTTC
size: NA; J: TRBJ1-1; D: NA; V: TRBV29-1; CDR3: CSAYGGFGTEAFF; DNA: TGCAGCGCCTACGGAGGGTTTGGCACTGAAGCTTTCTTT
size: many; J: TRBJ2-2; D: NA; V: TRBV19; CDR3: CASSIMEYTGELFF; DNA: TGTGCCAGTAGTATTATGGAATACACCGGGGAGCTGTTTTTT
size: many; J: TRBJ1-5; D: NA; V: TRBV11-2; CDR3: CASSSDSQSNQPQHF; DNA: TGTGCCAGCAGCTCGGACAGCCAGAGCAATCAGCCCCAGCATTTT
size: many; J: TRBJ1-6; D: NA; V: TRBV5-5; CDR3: CASTDGHYAYNSPLHF; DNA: TGTGCCAGCACCGACGGACACTACGCCTATAATTCACCCCTCCACTTT
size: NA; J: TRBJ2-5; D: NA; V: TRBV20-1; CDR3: CSAGWETQYF; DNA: TGCAGTGCTGGATGGGAGACCCAGTACTTC
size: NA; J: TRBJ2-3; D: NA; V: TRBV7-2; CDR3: CASSLSSYDTQYF; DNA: TGTGCCAGCAGCTTAAGTAGCTATGATACGCAGTATTTT
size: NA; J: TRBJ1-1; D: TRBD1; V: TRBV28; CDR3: CASSQGDTEALF; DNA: TGTGCCAGCAGTCAGGGGGACACTGAAGCTCTCTTT
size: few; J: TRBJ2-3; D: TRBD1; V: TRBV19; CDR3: CASSIGRDRVVNTQYF; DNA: TGTGCCAGTAGTATTGGCCGGGACAGGGTGGTAAATACGCAGTATTTT
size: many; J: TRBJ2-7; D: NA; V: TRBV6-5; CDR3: CASSYFRTDRAASSYEQYF; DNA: TGTGCCAGCAGTTACTTCAGGACAGACCGAGCAGCCTCTTCCTACGAGCAGTACTTC
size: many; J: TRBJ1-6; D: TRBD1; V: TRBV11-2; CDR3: CASSPIRGRSPLHF; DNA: TGTGCCAGCAGCCCGATCAGGGGGCGTTCACCCCTCCACTTT
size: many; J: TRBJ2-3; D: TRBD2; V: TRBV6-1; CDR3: CASSKLAGVKDTQYF; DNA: TGTGCCAGCAGTAAACTAGCGGGAGTTAAAGATACGCAGTATTTT
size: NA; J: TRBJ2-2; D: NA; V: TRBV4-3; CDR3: CASSQEGGELFF; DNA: TGCGCCAGCAGCCAAGAGGGCGGGGAGCTGTTTTTT
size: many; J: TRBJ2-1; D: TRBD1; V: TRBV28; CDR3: CATTSGTGDGYEQFF; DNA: TGTGCCACCACATCCGGGACAGGTGATGGCTATGAGCAGTTCTTC
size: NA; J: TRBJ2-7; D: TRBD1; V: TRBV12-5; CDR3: CASGSDRDTEQYF; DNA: TGTGCTAGTGGTTCCGACAGGGATACTGAGCAGTACTTC
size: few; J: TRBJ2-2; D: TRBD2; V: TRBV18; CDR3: CASSPRRETGELFF; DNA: TGTGCCAGCTCACCAAGGCGGGAGACCGGGGAGCTGTTTTTT
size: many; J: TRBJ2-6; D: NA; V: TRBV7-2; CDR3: CASSLFLTGAAGANVLTF; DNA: TGTGCCAGCAGCTTATTCCTTACGGGGGCTGCTGGGGCCAACGTCCTGACTTTC
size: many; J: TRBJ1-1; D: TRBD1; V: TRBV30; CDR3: CAWSVQDRAWGAEAFF; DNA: TGTGCCTGGAGTGTCCAGGACAGGGCTTGGGGGGCTGAAGCTTTCTTT
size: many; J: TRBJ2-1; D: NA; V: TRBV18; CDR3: CASSRGMGEQFF; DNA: TGTGCCAGCTCACGAGGGATGGGTGAGCAGTTCTTC
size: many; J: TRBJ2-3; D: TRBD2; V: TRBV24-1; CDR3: CATGPPVQAGNTDTQYF; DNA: TGTGCCACCGGGCCCCCAGTCCAAGCGGGAAACACAGATACGCAGTATTTT
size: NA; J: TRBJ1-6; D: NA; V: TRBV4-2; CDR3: CASSQDRDRSPLHF; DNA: TGTGCCAGCAGCCAAGACAGGGATCGTTCACCCCTCCACTTT
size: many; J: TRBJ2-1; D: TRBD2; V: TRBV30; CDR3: CAWSVGLAGAQQFF; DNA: TGTGCCTGGAGTGTGGGACTAGCGGGAGCACAGCAGTTCTTC
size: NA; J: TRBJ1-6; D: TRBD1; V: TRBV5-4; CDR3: CASSLRQGAGNSPLHF; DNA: TGTGCCAGCAGCTTGAGGCAGGGGGCTGGTAATTCACCCCTCCACTTT
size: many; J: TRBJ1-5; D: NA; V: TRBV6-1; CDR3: CASSRRMHGNQPQHF; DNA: TGTGCCAGCAGCAGACGGATGCATGGCAATCAGCCCCAGCATTTT
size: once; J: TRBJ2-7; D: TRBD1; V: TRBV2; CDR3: CASSSGTGAREQYF; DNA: TGTGCCAGCAGTTCCGGGACAGGGGCCCGCGAGCAGTACTTC
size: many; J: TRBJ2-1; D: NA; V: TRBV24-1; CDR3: CATLDYNEQFF; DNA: TGTGCCACCCTCGATTACAATGAGCAGTTCTTC
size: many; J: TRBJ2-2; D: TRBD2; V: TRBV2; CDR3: CASLTSGSSGELFF; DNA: TGTGCCAGCCTGACTAGCGGGAGTTCCGGGGAGCTGTTTTTT
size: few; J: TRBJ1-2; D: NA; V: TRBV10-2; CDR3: CAVRDQKNYGYTF; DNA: TGCGCCGTCCGGGACCAAAAGAACTATGGCTACACCTTC
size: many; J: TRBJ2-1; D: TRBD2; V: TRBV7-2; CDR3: CASSLAVGGRAVDEQFF; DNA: TGTGCCAGCAGCTTAGCCGTGGGCGGGAGGGCCGTGGATGAGCAGTTCTTC
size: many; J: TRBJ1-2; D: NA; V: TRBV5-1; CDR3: CASSFDGDYGYTF; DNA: TGTGCCAGCAGCTTCGACGGAGACTATGGCTACACCTTC